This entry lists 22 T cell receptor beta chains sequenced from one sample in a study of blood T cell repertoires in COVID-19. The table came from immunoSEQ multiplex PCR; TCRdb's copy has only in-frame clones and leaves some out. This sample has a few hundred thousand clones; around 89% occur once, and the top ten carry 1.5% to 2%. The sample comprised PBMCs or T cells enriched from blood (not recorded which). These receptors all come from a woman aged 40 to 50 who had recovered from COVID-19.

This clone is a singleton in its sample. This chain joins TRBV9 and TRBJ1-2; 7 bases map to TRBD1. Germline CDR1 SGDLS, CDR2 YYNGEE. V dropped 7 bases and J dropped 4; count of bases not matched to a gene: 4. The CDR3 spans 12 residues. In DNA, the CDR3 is TGTGCCAGCGAGCGACAGGGCTATGGCTACACCTTC. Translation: CASERQGYGYTF.

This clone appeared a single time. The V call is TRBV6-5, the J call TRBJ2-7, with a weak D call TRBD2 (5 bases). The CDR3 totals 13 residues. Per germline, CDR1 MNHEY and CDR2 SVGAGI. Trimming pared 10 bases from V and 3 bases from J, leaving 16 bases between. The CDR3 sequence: CATGRGYDYEQYF. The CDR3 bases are TGTGCCACCGGCCGAGGGTACGACTACGAGCAGTACTTC.

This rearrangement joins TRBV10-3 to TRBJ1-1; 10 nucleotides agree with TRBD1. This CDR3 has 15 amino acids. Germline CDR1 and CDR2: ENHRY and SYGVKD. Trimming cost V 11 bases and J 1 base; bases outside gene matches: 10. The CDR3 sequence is CAARDRGDSNTEAFF. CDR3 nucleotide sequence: TGTGCCGCACGGGACAGGGGCGATTCGAACACTGAAGCTTTCTTT.

The DNA for the CDR3 is TGTGCCAGCAGCTTCTCGGGGACGAACACCGGGGAGCTGTTTTTT. Amino acid sequence: CASSFSGTNTGELFF. This chain connects TRBV7-6 to TRBJ2-2; TRBD2 is a possible D gene (5 bases). Per the germline V gene, CDR1 is SGHVS and CDR2 is FNYEAQ. With 3 bases removed from V and 0 bases from J, the gap between germline ends came to 8 bases. The CDR3 has 15 residues.

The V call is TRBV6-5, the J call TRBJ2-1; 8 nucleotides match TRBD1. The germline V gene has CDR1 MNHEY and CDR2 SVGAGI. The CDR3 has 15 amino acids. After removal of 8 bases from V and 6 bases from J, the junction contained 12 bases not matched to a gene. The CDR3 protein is CASLSLTGVVNEQFF. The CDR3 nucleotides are TGTGCCAGCCTGTCGTTGACAGGGGTCGTCAATGAGCAGTTCTTC.

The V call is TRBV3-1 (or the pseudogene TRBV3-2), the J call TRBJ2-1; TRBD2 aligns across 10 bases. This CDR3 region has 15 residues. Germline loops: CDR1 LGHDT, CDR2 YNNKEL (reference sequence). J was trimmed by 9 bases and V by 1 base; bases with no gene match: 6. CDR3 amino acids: CASSQALAGVGEQFF. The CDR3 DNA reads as TGTGCCAGCAGCCAAGCGCTAGCGGGAGTGGGTGAGCAGTTCTTC.

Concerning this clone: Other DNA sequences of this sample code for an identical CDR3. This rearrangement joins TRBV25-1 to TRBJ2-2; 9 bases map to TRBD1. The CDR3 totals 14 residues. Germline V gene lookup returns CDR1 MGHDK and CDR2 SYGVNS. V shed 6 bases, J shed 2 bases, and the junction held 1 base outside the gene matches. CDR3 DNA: TGTGCCAGCAGGGGACAGGGTAACACCGGGGAGCTGTTTTTT. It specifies CASRGQGNTGELFF.

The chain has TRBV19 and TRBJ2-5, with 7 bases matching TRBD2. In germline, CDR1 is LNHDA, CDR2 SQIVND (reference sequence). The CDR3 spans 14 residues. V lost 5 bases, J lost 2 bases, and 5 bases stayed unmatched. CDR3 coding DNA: TGTGCCAGTAGTCTAAAAGCGGGGCAAGAGACCCAGTACTTC. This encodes CASSLKAGQETQYF.

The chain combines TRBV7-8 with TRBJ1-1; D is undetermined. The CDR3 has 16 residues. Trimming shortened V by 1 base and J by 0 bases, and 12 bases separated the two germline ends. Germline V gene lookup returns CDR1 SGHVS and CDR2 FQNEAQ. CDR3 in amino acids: CASSLGSGTMNTEAFF. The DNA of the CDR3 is TGTGCCAGCAGCTTAGGTAGCGGAACGATGAACACTGAAGCTTTCTTT.

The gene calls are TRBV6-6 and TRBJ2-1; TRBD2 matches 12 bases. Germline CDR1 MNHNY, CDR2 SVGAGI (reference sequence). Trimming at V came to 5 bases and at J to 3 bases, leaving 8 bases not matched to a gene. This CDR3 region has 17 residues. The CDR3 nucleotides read TGTGCCAGCAGTCGGACTAGCGGGAAGACCCTCTACAATGAGCAGTTCTTC. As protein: CASSRTSGKTLYNEQFF.

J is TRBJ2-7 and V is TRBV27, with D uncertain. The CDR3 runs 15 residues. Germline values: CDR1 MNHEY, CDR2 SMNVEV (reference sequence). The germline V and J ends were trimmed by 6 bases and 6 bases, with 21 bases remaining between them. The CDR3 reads CASSSVTSAELEQYF. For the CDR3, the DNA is TGTGCCAGCAGCTCGGTCACCTCCGCGGAACTCGAGCAGTACTTC.

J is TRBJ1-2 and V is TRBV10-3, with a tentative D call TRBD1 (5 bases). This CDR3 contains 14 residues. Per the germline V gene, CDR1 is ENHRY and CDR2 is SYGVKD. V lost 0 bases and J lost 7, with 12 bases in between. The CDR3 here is CAISESTQGSGYTF. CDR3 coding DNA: TGTGCCATCAGTGAGTCGACGCAGGGAAGTGGCTACACCTTC.

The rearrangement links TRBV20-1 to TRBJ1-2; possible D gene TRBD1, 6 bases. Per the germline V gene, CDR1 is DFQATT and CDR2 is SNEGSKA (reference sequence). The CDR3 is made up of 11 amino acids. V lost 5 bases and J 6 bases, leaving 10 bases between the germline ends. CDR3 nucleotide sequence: TGCAGTGCTCCTGGACAGAATGGCTACACCTTC. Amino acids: CSAPGQNGYTF.

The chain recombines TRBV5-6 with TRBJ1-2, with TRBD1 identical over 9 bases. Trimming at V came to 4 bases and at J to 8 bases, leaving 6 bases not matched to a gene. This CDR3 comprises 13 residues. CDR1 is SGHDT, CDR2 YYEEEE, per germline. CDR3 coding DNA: TGTGCCAGCAGCGGGGGACAGGGTGACGGCTACACCTTC. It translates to CASSGGQGDGYTF. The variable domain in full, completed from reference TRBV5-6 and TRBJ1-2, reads DAGVTQSPTHLIKTRGQQVTLRCSPKSGHDTVSWYQQALGQGPQFIFQYYEEEERQRGNFPDRFSGHQFPNYSSELNVNALLLGDSALYLCASSGGQGDGYTFGSGTRLTVV.

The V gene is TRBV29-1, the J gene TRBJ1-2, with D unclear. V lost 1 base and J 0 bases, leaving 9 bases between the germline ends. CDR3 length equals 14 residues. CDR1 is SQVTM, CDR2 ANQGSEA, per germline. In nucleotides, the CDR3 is TGCAGCGTTGAAGGGCATTCAGCTAACTATGGCTACACCTTC. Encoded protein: CSVEGHSANYGYTF.

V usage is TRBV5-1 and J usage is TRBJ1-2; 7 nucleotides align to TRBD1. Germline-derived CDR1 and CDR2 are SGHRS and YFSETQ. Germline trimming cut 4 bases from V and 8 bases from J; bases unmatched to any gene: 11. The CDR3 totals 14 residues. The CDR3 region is CASSIPGTVKGYTF. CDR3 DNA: TGCGCCAGCAGCATACCCGGGACAGTGAAAGGCTACACCTTC.

DNA of the CDR3: TGTGCCAGCAGCCCTACGGGACAGGCCTACGAGCAGTACTTC. It yields the protein CASSPTGQAYEQYF. The chain is built from TRBV7-2 and TRBJ2-7; 8 positions agree with TRBD1. The CDR3 runs to 14 residues. The V gene end was trimmed by 5 bases and the J gene end by 2 bases; junction bases not matched to a gene: 5. Germline CDR1 and CDR2: SGHTA and FQGNSA. Based on the CDR3 plus reference TRBV7-2 and TRBJ2-7, the full variable domain is GAGVSQSPSNKVTEKGKDVELRCDPISGHTALYWYRQSLGQGLEFLIYFQGNSAPDKSGLPSDRFSAERTGGSVSTLTIQRTQQEDSAVYLCASSPTGQAYEQYFGPGTRLTVT.

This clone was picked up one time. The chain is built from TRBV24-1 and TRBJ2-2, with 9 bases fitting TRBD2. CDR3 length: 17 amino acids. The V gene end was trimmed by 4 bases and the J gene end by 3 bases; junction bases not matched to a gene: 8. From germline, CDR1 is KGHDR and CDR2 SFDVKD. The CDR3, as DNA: TGTGCCACCAGTGAATCAGCGGGAGGCCGCCACACCGGGGAGCTGTTTTTT. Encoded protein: CATSESAGGRHTGELFF.

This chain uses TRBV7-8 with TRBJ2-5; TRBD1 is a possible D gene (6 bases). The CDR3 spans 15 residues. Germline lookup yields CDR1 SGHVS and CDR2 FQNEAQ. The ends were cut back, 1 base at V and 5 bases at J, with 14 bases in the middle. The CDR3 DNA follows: TGTGCCAGCAGCTTAGGAGCAGGGGAGATTGAGACCCAGTACTTC. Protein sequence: CASSLGAGEIETQYF.

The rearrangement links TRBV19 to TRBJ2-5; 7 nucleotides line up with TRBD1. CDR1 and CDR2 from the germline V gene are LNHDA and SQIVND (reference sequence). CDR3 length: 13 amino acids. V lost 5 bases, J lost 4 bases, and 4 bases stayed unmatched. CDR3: CASSGTDRETQYF. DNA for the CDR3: TGTGCCAGTAGTGGGACAGACAGAGAGACCCAGTACTTC.

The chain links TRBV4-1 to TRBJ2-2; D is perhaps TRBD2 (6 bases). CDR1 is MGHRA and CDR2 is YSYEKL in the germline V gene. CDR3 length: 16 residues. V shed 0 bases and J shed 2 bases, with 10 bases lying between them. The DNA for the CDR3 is TGCGCCAGCAGCCAAGATGGGAGGCCTAACACCGGGGAGCTGTTTTTT. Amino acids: CASSQDGRPNTGELFF.

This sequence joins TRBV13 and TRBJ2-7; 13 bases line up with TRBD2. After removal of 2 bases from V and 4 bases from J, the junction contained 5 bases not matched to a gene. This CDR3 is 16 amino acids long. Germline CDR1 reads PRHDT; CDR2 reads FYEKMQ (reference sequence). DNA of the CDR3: TGTGCCAGCAGCTTAATGCGGACTAGCGGGAGTTACGAGCAGTACTTC. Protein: CASSLMRTSGSYEQYF.